The 15 T cell receptor beta chains in this list originate from one sample, sequenced in a study of blood T cell repertoires in COVID-19. Clones were read by immunoSEQ multiplex PCR, and TCRdb kept only the in-frame ones, dropping some. The table has about 140,000 clones, 70% to 85% seen once. Material for sequencing was PBMCs or T cells enriched from blood (not recorded which). These receptors all stem from a woman between 18 and 30 years old who had been exposed to COVID-19.

The chain uses TRBV9 and TRBJ1-6; 12 positions match TRBD1. Germline loops: CDR1 SGDLS, CDR2 YYNGEE. V was clipped by 3 bases and J by 12 bases; unmatched bases: 13. This CDR3 is built from 17 residues. The CDR3: CASSEGTGGAPPRPLHF. For the CDR3, the DNA is TGTGCCAGCAGCGAGGGGACAGGGGGCGCCCCGCCACGACCCCTCCACTTT.

This clone was observed once. The rearrangement joins TRBV6-4 to TRBJ2-1; 7 bases line up with TRBD1. The germline CDR1 and CDR2 sequences are MRHNA and SNTAGT. This CDR3 spans 13 amino acids. The V segment lost 10 bases and the J segment 6 bases; nucleotides outside the gene matches: 9. CDR3 in amino acids: CATQGTEGNEQFF. The CDR3 coding sequence is TGTGCCACCCAGGGGACAGAGGGCAATGAGCAGTTCTTC.

V gene TRBV6-6 combines with J gene TRBJ2-7; 14 bases line up with TRBD2. Looked up from germline, CDR1 is MNHNY and CDR2 is SVGAGI (reference sequence). This CDR3 has 16 residues. V lost 4 bases to trimming and J lost 2 bases; unmatched junction nucleotides: 4. The CDR3 DNA sequence: TGTGCCAGCAGTTCGCCGACTAGCGGGAGGGCCTACGAGCAGTACTTC. The encoded protein is CASSSPTSGRAYEQYF.

The gene calls are TRBV29-1 and TRBJ2-3, with D uncertain. CDR1 and CDR2 (germline): SQVTM, ANQGSEA. CDR3 size: 11 residues. The ends were cut back, 0 bases at V and 9 bases at J, with 7 bases in the middle. CDR3: CSVEDPRTQYF. CDR3 bases: TGCAGCGTTGAAGACCCCCGGACGCAGTATTTT.

This clone was detected only a few times. The V and J genes are TRBV2 and TRBJ2-7; 8 bases are shared with TRBD1. Germline trimming cut 6 bases from V and 3 bases from J; bases unmatched to any gene: 13. CDR1 SNHLY and CDR2 FYNNEI come from the germline V gene. The CDR3 is made up of 16 amino acids. The CDR3 region has the DNA TGTGCCAGCAGGCAACGTACAGGGGGAAGTCTCTACGAGCAGTACTTC. It yields the protein CASRQRTGGSLYEQYF.

This rearrangement joins TRBV19 to TRBJ1-1; no clear D. The CDR3 runs 20 residues. Germline loops: CDR1 LNHDA, CDR2 SQIVND (reference sequence). Trimming removed 1 base from V and 11 bases from J, with 35 bases in between. The CDR3 coding sequence is TGTGCCAGTAGTATAGCGGTAAGGAGGAGGGCAGGCCTTTTACGCGGACTTGCTTTCTTT. This encodes CASSIAVRRRAGLLRGLAFF.

This chain uses TRBV19 with TRBJ2-5; 8 nucleotides align to TRBD1. This CDR3 contains 14 residues. CDR1 is LNHDA and CDR2 is SQIVND in the germline V gene (reference sequence). The V gene end was trimmed by 6 bases and the J gene end by 3 bases; junction bases not matched to a gene: 6. The DNA for the CDR3 is TGTGCCAGTAGCCGAACGGACAGGGAAGAGACCCAGTACTTC. It encodes CASSRTDREETQYF.

This clone turned up a few times. The gene calls are TRBV5-1 and TRBJ2-3; D is unclear. CDR1 and CDR2 from the germline V gene are SGHRS and YFSETQ. The CDR3 contains 15 residues. V shed 0 bases and J shed 1 base, with 9 bases lying between them. DNA for the CDR3: TGCGCCAGCAGCTTGGCAGGTCTTGGCACAGATACGCAGTATTTT. Protein product: CASSLAGLGTDTQYF.

The chain joins TRBV28 to TRBJ1-4; 7 positions match TRBD1. Germline CDR1 is MDHEN and CDR2 is SYDVKM. This CDR3 has 14 residues. Unmatched junction bases numbered 5, after V lost 2 bases and J lost 8 bases. The CDR3 nucleotides read TGTGCCAGCAGTTTAAGCCGACAGGGCGAAAAACTGTTTTTT. It yields the protein CASSLSRQGEKLFF.

CDR3 protein: CSASTTAFNEKLFF. Written as DNA, the CDR3 is TGCAGTGCTAGTACGACAGCCTTTAATGAAAAACTGTTTTTT. This chain links TRBV20-1 with TRBJ1-4, with a possible D match to TRBD1 (5 bases). Trimming removed 3 bases from V and 4 bases from J, with 12 bases in between. The CDR3 runs to 14 residues. The germline CDR1 and CDR2 sequences are DFQATT and SNEGSKA (reference sequence).

This clone was recorded only once. The J gene is TRBJ2-1, the V gene TRBV7-3, with 12 positions matching TRBD2. Germline values: CDR1 SGHTA, CDR2 FQGTGA. V lost 5 bases and J lost 9; bases outside the gene matches: 11. The CDR3 sequence is 16 residues long. The CDR3 DNA sequence: TGTGCCAGCAGCGCTTCCGGGACTAGCGGGTCCGGTGAGCAGTTCTTC. This encodes CASSASGTSGSGEQFF.

This clone was found a few times. CDR3 sequence (DNA): TGTGCGAGCTTTGGGGCTAACTACGAGCAGTACTTC. Translating gives CASFGANYEQYF. This chain connects TRBV6-5 to TRBJ2-7; a possible D gene is TRBD1 (5 bases). Germline values: CDR1 MNHEY, CDR2 SVGAGI. This CDR3 is 12 amino acids long.

The chain employs TRBV7-8 and TRBJ1-2; perhaps TRBD1 as D (5 bases). The length of the CDR3 is 14 residues. Trimming removed 3 bases from V and 3 bases from J, with 11 bases in between. CDR1 SGHVS and CDR2 FQNEAQ come from the germline V gene. CDR3 sequence (DNA): TGTGCCAGCAGCTTTGAAACAGGCTACTATGGCTACACCTTC. Translating it yields CASSFETGYYGYTF.

The chain couples TRBV7-9 to TRBJ2-1; 13 bases line up with TRBD2. There are 16 residues in the CDR3. Unmatched junction bases numbered 10, after V lost 5 bases and J lost 9 bases. Per the germline V gene, CDR1 is SEHNR and CDR2 is FQNEAQ (reference sequence). This CDR3 reads CASSRLLAGGPVEQFF. CDR3 coding DNA: TGTGCCAGCAGCAGATTACTAGCGGGAGGGCCGGTTGAGCAGTTCTTC.

The chain joins TRBV9 to TRBJ1-6; D gene ambiguous. Deletions cut 4 bases from V and 7 bases from J, with 6 bases between. The germline gives CDR1 SGDLS, CDR2 YYNGEE. The CDR3 consists of 12 residues. The CDR3 sequence: CASSRGNSPLHF. The CDR3 DNA is TGTGCCAGCAGCCGGGGAAATTCACCCCTCCACTTT.